The source of this TCR beta chain is a study of shared T cell receptors in the human thymus. Generated by immunoSEQ multiplex PCR, the TCRdb table keeps only in-frame clones and is missing some. In the table there are hundreds of thousands of clones, roughly 88% of which are singletons. Germline CDR1 ENHRY, CDR2 SYGVKD. This CDR3 has 13 amino acids. V gave up 7 bases and J gave up 4 bases, with 11 bases separating them. These data were also filed under a second study, of human thymus T cells. That source reports: The source of the thymus tissue was resections taken during corrective heart surgery. The authors found apparently biased V and J gene usage in thymic and blood repertoires. Related studies found that unrelated individuals share highly overlapping thymic repertoires.

The sequencing sample was made of thymocytes. The clonotype was recovered from a girl under two years old with a congenital heart defect. The chain employs TRBV10-3 and TRBJ1-5; tentatively, D is TRBD1 (5 bases). CDR3 residues: CAINTGENQPQHF. The CDR3 region has the DNA TGTGCCATCAATACAGGAGAGAATCAGCCCCAGCATTTT.